This TCR beta chain was documented in a study of cytomegalovirus exposure and HLA in healthy donors. Study results and caveats: Later analysis suggested most CMV-associated TCR beta chains were HLA-restricted.

PCR used 60 Vbeta primers and 13 Jbeta primers. Generated by immunoSEQ multiplex PCR, the TCRdb table keeps only in-frame clones and is missing some. Of just under 250,000 clones in the sample, about 81% are singletons; the top ten hold 5.4%. Worth noting for this clone: The antigen is undetermined.

This receptor was obtained from a woman aged 40 to 55 in good health and CMV-seropositive. Material for sequencing was PBMCs.

The CDR3 here is CASSPAPDRAAEAFF. The CDR3 coding sequence is TGTGCCAGCTCACCAGCCCCGGACAGGGCAGCTGAAGCTTTCTTT. The rearrangement links TRBV18 to TRBJ1-1; TRBD1 agrees at 8 bases. The CDR3 is made up of 15 amino acids. In germline, CDR1 is KGHSH, CDR2 LQKENI. Trimming took 2 bases from V and 6 from J; bases not matched to a gene: 8.